This T cell receptor beta chain was identified in a study of blood T cell repertoires in COVID-19. Germline V gene sequence: CDR1 MNHEY, CDR2 SVGEGT. The CDR3 loop spans 13 amino acids. Trimming took 4 bases from V and 4 from J, leaving 8 bases between them. Clones were sequenced by immunoSEQ multiplex PCR, and TCRdb holds only the in-frame ones, with some missing. The data hold more than 65,000 clones, with 82% observed a single time. This sequence originates from an elderly woman with acute or convalescent COVID-19. The sample was peripheral blood. The genes are TRBV6-2 or TRBV6-3 and TRBJ1-5; D remains ambiguous. The CDR3 DNA is TGTGCCAGCAGTTTCGGGAGGAATCAGCCCCAGCATTTT. Residues: CASSFGRNQPQHF.